Reported below is one T cell receptor (beta chain). Its antigen is currently unknown. Profiling relied on immunoSEQ multiplex PCR, and the TCRdb table lists in-frame clones only, not all of them. This sample yields 20,000 to 25,000 clones, of which just under 75% are seen a single time; about 0.92% belongs to the top ten. These data are taken from a study of regulatory dendritic cells for organ transplantation. Memory T cells were CD45RO+, naive were CD45RA+, sorted by FACS. Study results and limitations: Mature dendritic cells appeared to drive more memory CD8+ clonal expansion than regulatory ones.

Germline CDR1 and CDR2: SGHNT and YENEEA. The germline V and J ends were trimmed by 2 bases and 1 base, with 6 bases remaining between them. The CDR3 length is 13 residues. The sequenced material came from memory CD4+ T cells from blood. Subset denoted: CD45RO+ memory T cells. The V call is TRBV11-3, the J call TRBJ2-7; D remains unclear. The sequence was obtained from a human donor in good health. The CDR3, as DNA: TGTGCCAGCAGCTTAATCAGTTCCTACGAGCAGTACTTC. As protein: CASSLISSYEQYF.